A single sample gave rise to the 10 T cell receptor beta chains below, sequenced in a study of T cell repertoires in cytomegalovirus infection. TCRdb re-analysed the reads in MiXCR, keeping a single row per CDR3 protein. This sample carries approximately 390,000 distinct CDR3 sequences, roughly 36% of them seen once, and the ten largest clones take about 13%. What these receptors recognize is not known. The source was cultured PBMCs, collected from culture after CMV antigen stimulation. The source is a human donor in good health (CMV status not recorded). Some clones in this sample may be carry-over from other donors' samples.

This clonotype was observed a few times. This rearrangement joins TRBV6-1 to TRBJ2-7, with unresolved D. Trimming took 2 bases from V and 1 from J, leaving 3 bases between them. The germline V gene encodes CDR1 MNHNS and CDR2 SASEGT. The CDR3 is 12 amino acids. Here the CDR3 DNA reads TGTGCCAGCAGTGAACAATCCTACGAGCAGTACGTC. Translated, it gives CASSEQSYEQYV.

This clonotype was detected only a few times. This sequence joins TRBV19 and TRBJ2-1; D call uncertain. Germline CDR1 and CDR2: LNHDA and SQIVND (reference sequence). Trimming removed 5 bases at V and 6 bases at J, with 5 bases between. This CDR3 spans 11 amino acids. CDR3 in DNA: TGTGCCAGTAGTGTCTTCAATGAGCAGTTCTTC. Residues: CASSVFNEQFF.

This rearrangement joins TRBV5-4 to TRBJ2-5; 9 nucleotides match TRBD2. CDR1 SGHNT and CDR2 YYREEE come from the germline V gene (reference sequence). The trim removed 1 base at V and 4 bases at J, leaving 8 bases unmatched. The CDR3 contains 16 residues. CDR3 nucleotides: TGTGCCAGCAGCTTGACCCGCGGGAGGGCCGGAGAGACCCAGTACTTC. Amino acids: CASSLTRGRAGETQYF.

The rearrangement joins TRBV19 to TRBJ2-2; the match to TRBD2 covers 11 bases. V was clipped by 7 bases and J by 6 bases; unmatched bases: 13. The CDR3 runs 17 residues. Germline-derived CDR1 and CDR2 are LNHDA and SQIVND (reference sequence). DNA for the CDR3: TGTGCCAGTAACCAAGGACTAGCGGGCTCGAGGGCCGGGGAGCTGTTTTTT. Protein sequence: CASNQGLAGSRAGELFF.

This clonotype was counted a single time. The chain employs TRBV9 and TRBJ2-7; perhaps D is TRBD1 or TRBD2 (5 bases each). This CDR3 has 15 residues. From germline, CDR1 is SGDLS and CDR2 YYNGEE. V was trimmed by 4 bases and J by 4 bases, leaving 18 bases between them. The CDR3 region is CASSTGQSEGYEQYF. Written as DNA, the CDR3 is TGTGCCAGCAGCACCGGGCAGTCAGAGGGGTACGAGCAGTACTTC.

This chain uses TRBV29-1 with TRBJ2-1; maybe TRBD2 (5 bases). CDR3 length: 14 residues. The germline V gene has CDR1 SQVTM and CDR2 ANQGSEA. The V end was cut by 7 bases, the J end by 0 bases, with 13 bases between. The CDR3 DNA reads TGCAGCGGACTATCGTTTCTCTCCTACAATGAGCAGTTCTTC. It codes for CSGLSFLSYNEQFF.

The rearrangement joins TRBV6-2 or TRBV6-3 to TRBJ2-7; D is uncertain. Germline-derived CDR1 and CDR2 are MNHEY and SVGEGT. This CDR3 contains 16 residues. Trimming shortened V by 2 bases and J by 0 bases, and 14 bases separated the two germline ends. CDR3 in amino acids: CASSYHGGVPSYEQYV. For the CDR3, the DNA is TGTGCCAGCAGTTACCACGGCGGTGTACCCTCCTACGAGCAGTACGTC.

The chain employs TRBV19 and TRBJ2-1; 9 nucleotides agree with TRBD2. Per the germline V gene, CDR1 is LNHDA and CDR2 is SQIVND (reference sequence). The CDR3 has 14 amino acids. Unmatched junction bases numbered 6, after V lost 5 bases and J lost 7 bases. CDR3 sequence: CASSRLAEGNEQFF. In DNA form, the CDR3 reads TGTGCCAGTAGTCGACTAGCGGAGGGGAATGAGCAGTTCTTC.

The chain links TRBV11-2 to TRBJ2-7; TRBD2 matches 7 bases. V was pared by 1 base and J by 2 bases, with 5 bases of the junction left unmatched. Per germline, CDR1 SGHAT and CDR2 FQNNGV. The CDR3 totals 15 residues. This chain's CDR3 is CASSLGASGTYEQYF. The CDR3 bases are TGTGCCAGCAGCTTAGGGGCTAGCGGCACCTACGAGCAGTACTTC.

The chain carries TRBV12-3 or TRBV12-4 and TRBJ1-5; tentative D call: TRBD1 (5 bases). This CDR3 is built from 16 residues. V lost 6 bases and J 0 bases, leaving 15 bases between the germline ends. CDR3 nucleotide sequence: TGTGCCAGCAGCCGAGGGGAACCGAATAGCAATCAGCCCCAGCATTTT. This sequence encodes CASSRGEPNSNQPQHF.